This TCR beta chain is from a study of radiation and T cells in renal cell carcinoma. Study-wide background: Nephrectomy followed 15 Gy stereotactic body radiation by 4 weeks.

Germline CDR1 and CDR2: PRHDT and FYEKMQ (reference sequence). The ends lost 3 bases at V and 1 base at J; junction bases unmatched: 9. CDR3 length: 17 residues. As concerns this clone: The antigen remains unidentified.

Data came from immunoSEQ multiplex PCR; TCRdb stores just in-frame clones and leaves some out. The sample consists of 120,000 or so clones, around 80% of them appearing once. As to time point: blood 2 weeks post-SBRT. Treatment: 15 Gy SBRT to primary tumor, nephrectomy 4 weeks later. Radiation-treated patients gave blood at baseline, week 2 and week 4. General observations from the study: No pretreatment tumor biopsies were available for baseline clonotypes. In blood, top tumor clones expanded by 2 weeks, shrinking by 4.

The chain couples TRBV13 to TRBJ2-3; 8 bases match TRBD2. The sample consisted of blood, taken from a patient whose treatment included radiotherapy and nephrectomy. The origin of this receptor is a man in his fifties or sixties with renal cell carcinoma. CDR3 loop: CASSLGRGGPGTDTQYF. In DNA, the CDR3 is TGTGCCAGCAGCTTGGGCCGGGGGGGGCCCGGCACAGATACGCAGTATTTT.